The sequence of this T cell receptor (beta chain) was determined in a study of blood T cell repertoires in COVID-19. In germline, CDR1 is LNHDA, CDR2 SQIVND (reference sequence). This CDR3 is 13 amino acids long. The V and J ends lost 5 bases and 4 bases respectively, with 9 bases between them. Using immunoSEQ multiplex PCR, the repertoire was profiled, and TCRdb retains in-frame clones only, with some absent. In the table there are approximately 220,000 clones, 80% to 90% of which are singletons. V usage is TRBV19 and J usage is TRBJ1-3, with a tentative D call TRBD1 (5 bases). The TCR comes from a woman between 50 and 59 years old who had been exposed to COVID-19. The sequenced sample consisted of PBMCs or T cells enriched from blood (not recorded which). The CDR3 sequence is CASSAGRGNTIYF. The CDR3 DNA reads TGTGCCAGTAGTGCAGGGAGGGGAAACACCATATATTTT.